Listed here are 18 T cell receptor beta chains from one sample, sequenced in a study of regulatory T cells in long-lasting Graves disease. Time point given: persistent/refractory GD, antithyroid drugs over 5 years with positive TRAb. There was RNA extracted from PBMCs, and the TCR library was made from it. CDR3 regions were amplified by Arm-PCR using iRepertoire HTBI primers to build TCR beta libraries. MiXCR, run by TCRdb on the multiplex PCR reads, gives a single entry per CDR3 protein. The sample consists of 300,000 or so distinct CDR3 sequences, around 20% of them appearing once. The starting material was peripheral blood mononuclear cells (PBMCs), obtained when the disease was refractory, from a patient treated with antithyroid drugs. These receptors came from a female donor with Graves disease.

This clonotype was counted at least ten times. The J gene is TRBJ2-5, the V gene TRBV6-1, with TRBD1 identical over 8 bases. The CDR3 length is 16 residues. The ends lost 8 bases at V and 2 bases at J; junction bases unmatched: 13. Germline V CDR1 and CDR2: MNHNS, SASEGT. The DNA of the CDR3 is TGTGCCAGCTCCTTACCCCCGGGACAGGCTCAAGAGACCCAGTACTTC. It translates to CASSLPPGQAQETQYF.

This clonotype was observed at least ten times. This chain links TRBV18 with TRBJ2-5; D perhaps matches TRBD2 (5 bases). The CDR3 runs 13 residues. V lost 9 bases to trimming and J lost 1 base, with 12 bases between them. Germline loops: CDR1 KGHSH, CDR2 LQKENI. The CDR3 DNA reads as TGTGCCAGTCGCGAGGGCCCCCAAGAGACCCAGTACTTC. This gives the protein CASREGPQETQYF.

This clonotype was seen many times. The chain employs TRBV20-1 and TRBJ2-7; weak D call: TRBD1 (6 bases). In germline, CDR1 is DFQATT, CDR2 SNEGSKA (reference sequence). Trimming shortened V by 5 bases and J by 2 bases, and 13 bases separated the two germline ends. There are 13 residues in the CDR3. For the CDR3, the DNA is TGCAGTGCTGGCAGGGGCGCAACCTACGAGCAGTACTTC. Protein product: CSAGRGATYEQYF.

The rearrangement joins TRBV5-6 to TRBJ1-5; D not resolved. This CDR3 contains 12 residues. From germline, CDR1 is SGHDT and CDR2 YYEEEE. Trimming took off 4 bases at V and 3 bases at J, with 5 bases between the two ends. CDR3: CASSMANQPQHF. DNA for the CDR3: TGTGCCAGCAGCATGGCCAATCAGCCCCAGCATTTT.

The chain links TRBV6-4 to TRBJ2-7, with TRBD2 matching 13 bases. The V and J ends lost 6 bases and 6 bases, in that order; junction bases with no gene match: 8. Looked up from germline, CDR1 is MRHNA and CDR2 is SNTAGT. This CDR3 has 15 residues. CDR3: CASRRTSGGPTEQYF. In DNA form, the CDR3 reads TGTGCCAGCAGAAGGACTAGCGGGGGACCCACCGAGCAGTACTTC.

As for this clonotype: Possible read error: a much larger clone is one base away. Likely a read error: the CDR3 ends without its conserved phenylalanine or tryptophan. This rearrangement joins TRBV24-1 to TRBJ1-1, with D hard to call. Looked up from germline, CDR1 is KGHDR and CDR2 is SFDVKD. There are 13 residues in the CDR3. Deletions cut 2 bases from V and 5 bases from J, with 8 bases between. The CDR3 coding sequence is TGTGCCACCAGTGATTCCAAGTATACTGAAGCTTTCCTT. It is translated as CATSDSKYTEAFL.

This clonotype was recorded a few times. This rearrangement joins TRBV6-1 to TRBJ2-7, with 10 bases matching TRBD1. V lost 6 bases to trimming and J lost 2 bases; unmatched junction nucleotides: 10. There are 16 residues in the CDR3. Germline assignment: CDR1 MNHNS and CDR2 SASEGT. CDR3: CASSSTGGESPYEQYF. CDR3 DNA: TGTGCCAGCAGCTCGACAGGGGGCGAGTCGCCCTACGAGCAGTACTTC.

A word on this clonotype: The conserved final phenylalanine or tryptophan is absent from the CDR3, which likely points to a read error. The CDR3 region is CAWSYGTNYGYTL. DNA of the CDR3: TGTGCCTGGAGCTACGGGACTAACTATGGCTACACCTTG. The rearrangement joins TRBV30 to TRBJ1-2; D is unclear. V dropped 3 bases and J dropped 0 bases, with 8 bases sitting between them. Germline assignment: CDR1 GTSNPN and CDR2 SVGIG (reference sequence). This CDR3 contains 13 residues.

There are a few counts of this clonotype. The chain uses TRBV6-1 and TRBJ2-7; the D gene could be TRBD1 or TRBD2 (5 bases each). CDR1 and CDR2 from the germline V gene are MNHNS and SASEGT. The CDR3 has 12 residues. Trimming removed 8 bases from V and 2 bases from J, with 10 bases in between. The CDR3 loop reads CASRDLPYEQYF. The CDR3 coding sequence is TGTGCCAGCCGGGACCTACCCTACGAGCAGTACTTC.

The sample holds a few counts of this clonotype. The chain joins TRBV12-3 or TRBV12-4 to TRBJ2-7, with no clear D. Trimming pared 0 bases from V and 6 bases from J, leaving 9 bases between. The CDR3 loop spans 13 amino acids. This chain's CDR3 is CASSLALSGEQYF. The CDR3 DNA sequence: TGTGCCAGCAGTTTAGCGCTGTCAGGCGAGCAGTACTTC.

This clonotype came up a few times. The chain couples TRBV7-6 to TRBJ1-4; D gene uncertain. Germline-derived CDR1 and CDR2 are SGHVS and FNYEAQ. This CDR3 is built from 14 residues. With 2 bases removed from V and 5 bases from J, the gap between germline ends came to 9 bases. CDR3 loop: CASSLNSFNEKLFF. CDR3 in DNA: TGTGCCAGCAGCTTAAACAGCTTCAATGAAAAACTGTTTTTT.

The CDR3 DNA is TGCAGTGCTAGAAGGGTAGCGGGCCCCCAAGAGACCCAGTACTTC. It encodes CSARRVAGPQETQYF. This chain connects TRBV20-1 to TRBJ2-5; TRBD2 aligns across 7 bases. The CDR3 sequence is 15 residues long. The ends lost 2 bases at V and 1 base at J; junction bases unmatched: 7. Germline V gene data show CDR1 as DFQATT and CDR2 as SNEGSKA (reference sequence).

The rearrangement links TRBV5-6 to TRBJ2-3; D uncertain. The CDR3 loop spans 14 amino acids. CDR1 and CDR2 from the germline V gene are SGHDT and YYEEEE. With 4 bases removed from V and 2 bases from J, the gap between germline ends came to 11 bases. Here the CDR3 reads CASSLPDATDTQYF. The CDR3 DNA reads TGTGCCAGCAGCCTCCCGGACGCCACAGATACGCAGTATTTT.

This clonotype has a count of ten or more. The genes are TRBV11-3 and TRBJ2-7; D ambiguous. The CDR3 is 11 amino acids. Trimming removed 4 bases from V and 7 bases from J, with 8 bases in between. CDR1 is SGHNT, CDR2 YENEEA, per germline. The CDR3 region has the DNA TGTGCCAGCAGCTCCGGACGGGAGCAGTACTTC. This gives the protein CASSSGREQYF.

The rearrangement uses TRBV9 and TRBJ1-6; perhaps TRBD1 as D (6 bases). CDR1 is SGDLS, CDR2 YYNGEE, per germline. This CDR3 has 15 residues. The V end was cut by 1 base, the J end by 7 bases, with 12 bases between. The CDR3 spells CASSVRGGVNSPLHF. The CDR3 bases are TGTGCCAGCAGCGTAAGGGGGGGCGTCAATTCACCCCTCCACTTT.

In DNA form, the CDR3 reads TGCAGCGCCAGGGTCTATAGCACCGGGGAGCTGTTTTTT. Encoded protein: CSARVYSTGELFF. This chain uses TRBV29-1 with TRBJ2-2; D is possibly TRBD1 (5 bases). The germline V gene encodes CDR1 SQVTM and CDR2 ANQGSEA. The V gene lost 7 bases and the J gene lost 4 bases, with 13 bases spanning the gap. CDR3 length: 13 residues.

This clonotype was picked up many times. The rearrangement links TRBV28 to TRBJ2-7; 8 nucleotides line up with TRBD2. This CDR3 contains 14 residues. V trimming: 4 bases; J trimming: 5 bases; junction bases outside the gene matches: 7. Per germline, CDR1 MDHEN and CDR2 SYDVKM. The CDR3 loop reads CASSSREGIDEQYF. The DNA of the CDR3 is TGTGCCAGCAGTTCTCGGGAGGGGATCGACGAGCAGTACTTC.

The chain uses TRBV20-1 and TRBJ1-5; TRBD1 aligns across 9 bases. Germline assignment: CDR1 DFQATT and CDR2 SNEGSKA (reference sequence). Unmatched junction bases numbered 5, after V lost 4 bases and J lost 4 bases. The CDR3 totals 14 residues. CDR3 protein: CSANRDRVNQPQHF. In DNA, the CDR3 is TGCAGTGCTAACCGGGACAGGGTGAATCAGCCCCAGCATTTT.